A single T cell receptor (beta chain) is shown here with its context. The data originate from a study of cytomegalovirus exposure and HLA in healthy donors. Turning to the study itself: Across around 400 genotyped donors, about 86% landed in the Caucasian-associated ancestry cluster.

This CDR3 is 14 amino acids long. V lost 6 bases, J lost 5 bases, and 5 bases stayed unmatched. The germline V gene has CDR1 SNHLY and CDR2 FYNNEI. The PCR had 60 Vbeta and 13 Jbeta primers. Original processing methods: About 9.9 million shared chains were among some 75 million unique TCR beta chains counted in a later analysis. TCRdb's copy holds only in-frame clones and misses some; the assay was immunoSEQ multiplex PCR. The V and J calls and the clone size are those of that table, but D and trimming were determined from the DNA. Seen here are around 100,000 clones, about four fifths observed once, and the top ten hold 22%.

The source of this sequence is a man aged 30 to 39 in good health and CMV-seropositive. Sequencing was performed on PBMCs. The chain is built from TRBV2 and TRBJ1-1; TRBD1 matches at 11 bases. The CDR3, as DNA: TGTGCCAGCAGGGCCGGGACAGGGGGAACTGAAGCTTTCTTT. It specifies CASRAGTGGTEAFF.